These 12 T cell receptor beta chains share one sample of origin, sequenced in a study of T cells after posttransplantation cyclophosphamide. The table came from immunoSEQ multiplex PCR; TCRdb's copy has only in-frame clones and leaves some out. The profile covers over 35,000 clones, none occurring a single time. Sequencing was carried out using PBMCs. The receptors shown here come from a man in his forties in good health, CMV-negative, and a related stem cell transplant donor.

This clone was recorded at least ten times. The J gene is TRBJ2-5, the V gene TRBV6-6; TRBD1 is a possible D gene (5 bases). The CDR3 totals 12 residues. CDR1 and CDR2 from the germline V gene are MNHNY and SVGAGI (reference sequence). Trimming stripped 7 bases from V and 5 bases from J, with 11 bases between. The DNA of the CDR3 is TGTGCCAGCAAGCAGACAGACGAGACCCAGTACTTC. This encodes CASKQTDETQYF.

In its sample, this clone was seen many times. This rearrangement joins TRBV11-1 to TRBJ2-3; 8 positions match TRBD1. The J segment lost 5 bases and the V segment lost 1 base, leaving 8 bases of the junction unmatched. Germline lookup yields CDR1 SGHAT and CDR2 FQDESV (reference sequence). This CDR3 is built from 16 residues. The CDR3 sequence: CASSLGDRPGGDTQYF. In nucleotides, the CDR3 is TGTGCCAGCAGCTTAGGGGACAGGCCCGGGGGAGATACGCAGTATTTT.

This clone occurred many times. The chain uses TRBV7-9 and TRBJ1-2, with no clear D. This CDR3 region has 16 residues. V gave up 4 bases and J gave up 3 bases, with 18 bases separating them. Germline CDR1 and CDR2: SEHNR and FQNEAQ (reference sequence). The DNA for the CDR3 is TGTGCCAGCAGCTCTTGGGAGAAGATAGGCCACTATGGCTACACCTTC. Translation gives CASSSWEKIGHYGYTF.

This clone was detected ten times or more. The chain uses TRBV11-1 and TRBJ1-1; D perhaps matches TRBD1 (5 bases). Germline lookup yields CDR1 SGHAT and CDR2 FQDESV (reference sequence). Trimming stripped 3 bases from V and 1 base from J, with 9 bases between. This CDR3 contains 14 residues. The CDR3 nucleotides read TGTGCCAGCAGCTTCTCCCAGGGGAACACTGAAGCTTTCTTT. It is translated as CASSFSQGNTEAFF.

This clone has a count of ten or more. This chain uses TRBV19 with TRBJ2-2; TRBD2 is a possible D gene (5 bases). Deletions cut 6 bases from V and 1 base from J, with 9 bases between. CDR3 size: 14 residues. The germline V gene has CDR1 LNHDA and CDR2 SQIVND (reference sequence). The CDR3 here is CASRLDWNTGELFF. In DNA form, the CDR3 reads TGTGCCAGTAGACTAGACTGGAACACCGGGGAGCTGTTTTTT.

This clone was seen repeatedly, ten times or more. The rearrangement joins TRBV12-5 to TRBJ1-5; D is perhaps TRBD1 (5 bases). Germline lookup yields CDR1 LGHNT and CDR2 FRNRAP. The CDR3 has 16 residues. Trimming stripped 0 bases from V and 4 bases from J, with 13 bases between. This CDR3 reads CASGLVGQSPNQPQHF. The CDR3 nucleotides read TGTGCTAGTGGTTTGGTCGGACAATCCCCTAATCAGCCCCAGCATTTT.

The rearrangement uses TRBV5-1 and TRBJ2-1, with 8 bases aligning to TRBD2. Trimming at V came to 3 bases and at J to 10 bases, leaving 9 bases not matched to a gene. Germline V gene sequence: CDR1 SGHRS, CDR2 YFSETQ. This CDR3 is 14 amino acids long. The CDR3 bases are TGCGCCAGCAGCTCCAACCCGACTAGCGAGGAGCAGTTCTTC. It specifies CASSSNPTSEEQFF. Together with reference TRBV5-1 and TRBJ2-1, the CDR3 gives the full variable domain: KAGVTQTPRYLIKTRGQQVTLSCSPISGHRSVSWYQQTPGQGLQFLFEYFSETQRNKGNFPGRFSGRQFSNSRSEMNVSTLELGDSALYLCASSSNPTSEEQFFGPGTRLTVL.

This clone was observed at least ten times. The chain couples TRBV11-2 to TRBJ2-5; no reliable D call. V was pared by 2 bases and J by 1 base, with 17 bases between. This CDR3 is 17 amino acids long. CDR1 and CDR2 from the germline V gene are SGHAT and FQNNGV. The CDR3, as DNA: TGTGCCAGCAGCTTAACCGCAACCCGGTTTGTCCAAGAGACCCAGTACTTC. Protein product: CASSLTATRFVQETQYF.

This clone was counted ten times or more. The chain carries TRBV6-1 and TRBJ2-1; 9 nucleotides align to TRBD2. The CDR3 sequence is 14 residues long. Germline CDR1 and CDR2: MNHNS and SASEGT. V dropped 4 bases and J dropped 5; count of bases not matched to a gene: 3. CDR3 bases: TGTGCCAGCAGTGTGGAGCGGGGGGACAATGAGCAGTTCTTC. Its protein is CASSVERGDNEQFF.

The rearrangement links TRBV18 to TRBJ2-7; the D gene is possibly TRBD1 (5 bases). There are 14 residues in the CDR3. CDR1 and CDR2 (germline): KGHSH, LQKENI. Trimming took off 0 bases at V and 5 bases at J, with 11 bases between the two ends. The CDR3 region is CASSPPGPINEQYF. DNA of the CDR3: TGTGCCAGCTCACCACCGGGGCCTATCAACGAGCAGTACTTC.

This clone was detected ten times or more. J is TRBJ1-5 and V is TRBV5-1, with D possibly being TRBD1 (5 bases). V lost 5 bases, J lost 3 bases, and 12 bases lay in between. From germline, CDR1 is SGHRS and CDR2 YFSETQ. This CDR3 is built from 14 residues. The DNA for the CDR3 is TGCGCCAGCAGTGCAGGGCCCCTCAATCAGCCCCAGCATTTT. Amino acid sequence: CASSAGPLNQPQHF.

The gene calls are TRBV6-1 and TRBJ1-5; TRBD1 might be the D (6 bases). Trimming pared 6 bases from V and 3 bases from J, leaving 12 bases between. The CDR3 runs to 14 residues. Germline loops: CDR1 MNHNS, CDR2 SASEGT. This CDR3 is CASRSGQINQPQHF. CDR3 nucleotide sequence: TGTGCCAGCAGAAGTGGACAGATCAATCAGCCCCAGCATTTT.